This T cell receptor (beta chain) was observed in a study of tumor-infiltrating lymphocytes in primary liver carcinoma. About the study: Patients underwent resection of primary liver carcinoma. Overall study results and limits: Unsorted bulk sampling ruled out any CD4+ versus CD8+ repertoire comparison.

Out of unsorted whole blood came the blood RNA, and germline DNA was extracted as well. Per the germline V gene, CDR1 is MNHNS and CDR2 is SASEGT. The CDR3 covers 13 residues. Constant-region priming of around 500 ng total RNA yielded TCR beta cDNA. A slightly modified ARM-PCR protocol with three nested multiplex PCR rounds produced these TCR beta libraries. PCR rounds one and two used TRBV1-TRBV30 forward primers with a C-beta reverse primer for 10 cycles each. TCRdb redid the calling of the multiplex PCR reads with MiXCR, one entry per CDR3 protein. This table has about 320,000 distinct CDR3 sequences, approximately 65% appearing once. Details on this clonotype: Its specificity is unknown. Sequence at one end of the junction differs from germline and may be a read error.

This receptor was taken from a man aged 35-49 years with primary liver carcinoma and hepatitis B virus infection. This rearrangement joins TRBV6-1 to TRBJ1-3; 7 bases map to TRBD1. Sequencing was performed on peripheral blood. CDR3 protein: CAISGTAGNTIYF. DNA for the CDR3: TGTGCCATCAGTGGGACAGCCGGAAACACCATATATTTT.